The source of this TCR beta chain is a study of T cell responses to AZD1222 COVID-19 vaccine. TCRdb keeps only in-frame clones here, not all; method: immunoSEQ multiplex PCR. The table shows about 97,000 clones, with approximately 90% occurring only once. CDR1 SGHTA and CDR2 FQGNSA come from the germline V gene. The CDR3 sequence is 15 residues long. The V end lost 5 bases, the J end lost 0 bases, and 14 bases lay between the germline ends. This chain uses TRBV7-2 with TRBJ2-7; D possibly corresponds to TRBD1 (6 bases). This TCR was sampled from an adult in good health. Sample: peripheral blood, taken on day 0 of AZD1222 vaccination. CDR3 region: CASSPGPGVSYEQYF. The CDR3, as DNA: TGTGCCAGCAGCCCCGGGCCAGGGGTCTCCTACGAGCAGTACTTC.